A selection of T cell receptor beta chains follows, all from one sample in a study of long-term antiretroviral therapy in people with HIV. Only in-frame clones appear in the TCRdb table, and some are missing; sequencing was by immunoSEQ multiplex PCR. This table has about 28,000 clones, 70% to 90% appearing once. This sample comprised unsorted PBMCs, obtained 0.8 years before starting antiretroviral therapy. These receptor sequences come from a man younger than 35 with HIV. Both conserved end residues are part of each CDR3. The D gene is left open where the match is weak. Part of the rows lack a size; the others show once, few, many or a class for expanded clones.

d_gene: TRBD1
v_gene: TRBV5-6
abundance: -
j_gene: TRBJ1-3
CDR3aa: CASSLQGAGNTIYF
CDR3nt: TGTGCCAGCAGCTTACAGGGGGCTGGAAACACCATATATTTT

d_gene: -
v_gene: TRBV5-4
abundance: -
j_gene: TRBJ1-1
CDR3aa: CASSLPGRTEAFF
CDR3nt: TGTGCCAGCAGCTTGCCAGGGAGGACTGAAGCTTTCTTT

d_gene: TRBD1
v_gene: TRBV19
abundance: -
j_gene: TRBJ2-3
CDR3aa: CASSISIRQGSTDTQYF
CDR3nt: TGTGCCAGTAGTATCAGCATACGACAGGGCTCCACAGATACGCAGTATTTT

d_gene: -
v_gene: TRBV4-1
abundance: -
j_gene: TRBJ2-7
CDR3aa: CASSPGRGEQYF
CDR3nt: TGCGCCAGCAGCCCTGGTAGGGGTGAGCAGTACTTC

d_gene: -
v_gene: TRBV29-1
abundance: once
j_gene: TRBJ2-5
CDR3aa: CSAANQETQYF
CDR3nt: TGCAGCGCTGCAAACCAAGAGACCCAGTACTTC

d_gene: -
v_gene: TRBV7-9
abundance: -
j_gene: TRBJ1-1
CDR3aa: CASSLEGGGVNTEAFF
CDR3nt: TGTGCCAGCAGCCTGGAGGGTGGAGGGGTGAACACTGAAGCTTTCTTT

d_gene: -
v_gene: TRBV5-1
abundance: -
j_gene: TRBJ2-3
CDR3aa: CASSLSVGPNTDTQYF
CDR3nt: TGCGCCAGCAGCTTGTCGGTAGGACCAAACACAGATACGCAGTATTTT

d_gene: -
v_gene: TRBV30
abundance: -
j_gene: TRBJ2-1
CDR3aa: CAWSLNHNEQFF
CDR3nt: TGTGCCTGGAGCCTTAATCACAATGAGCAGTTCTTC

d_gene: TRBD1
v_gene: TRBV6-5
abundance: -
j_gene: TRBJ1-5
CDR3aa: CASSRTGDSNQPQHF
CDR3nt: TGTGCCAGCAGCCGTACAGGGGATAGCAATCAGCCCCAGCATTTT

d_gene: -
v_gene: TRBV11-2
abundance: -
j_gene: TRBJ1-1
CDR3aa: CASSSRGSAFDTEAFF
CDR3nt: TGTGCCAGCAGCTCCCGGGGCAGCGCGTTTGACACTGAAGCTTTCTTT

d_gene: TRBD1
v_gene: TRBV4-3
abundance: -
j_gene: TRBJ1-5
CDR3aa: CASSQERQGWGNQPQHF
CDR3nt: TGCGCCAGCAGCCAAGAAAGACAGGGTTGGGGCAATCAGCCCCAGCATTTT